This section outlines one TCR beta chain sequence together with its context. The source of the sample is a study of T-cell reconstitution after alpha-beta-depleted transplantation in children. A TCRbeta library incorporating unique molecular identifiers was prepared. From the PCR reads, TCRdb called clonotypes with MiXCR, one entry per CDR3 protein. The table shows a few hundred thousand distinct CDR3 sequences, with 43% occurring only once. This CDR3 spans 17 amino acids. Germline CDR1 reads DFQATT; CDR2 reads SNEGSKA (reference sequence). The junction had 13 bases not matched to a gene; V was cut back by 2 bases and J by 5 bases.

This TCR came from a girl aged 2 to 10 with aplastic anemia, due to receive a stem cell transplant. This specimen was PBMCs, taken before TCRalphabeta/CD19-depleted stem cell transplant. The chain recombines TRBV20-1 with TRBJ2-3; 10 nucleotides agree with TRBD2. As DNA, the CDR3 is TGCAGTGCTAGACGGCTAGCGGGAGAGGGATCTGAAGATACGCAGTATTTT. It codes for CSARRLAGEGSEDTQYF.